A single sample is the source of the 19 T cell receptor beta chains below, sequenced in a study of CD8 T cells in Susac syndrome (dated by TCRdb to between 2017 and 2020). The receptor library was made with the immunoSEQ multiplex PCR assay. RNA was extracted using the RNeasy kit, and about 0.5 to 1 ug of the RNA was reverse transcribed with random hexamers. The public reads were reanalyzed by TCRdb: fastp trimming at Q25, MiXCR alignment, in-frame beta chains only. Entries are consolidated by CDR3 protein sequence, retaining the most common genes and DNA. For this sample the table gives about 120,000 distinct CDR3 sequences, of which roughly 94% were detected only once. The ten largest clones add up to about 0.13% of the sample. The sequenced sample was CD4+ T cells from PBMCs. The receptors come from a human donor with multiple sclerosis.

Details on this clonotype: The junction departs from the called germline gene at one end, perhaps through a read error. The V call is TRBV7-2, the J call TRBJ1-2; weak D call: TRBD1 (5 bases). The CDR3 length is 14 residues. Germline V CDR1 and CDR2: SGHTA, FQGNSA. CDR3 DNA: TGTGCCAGCAGTTTAGACAGCTTCAACTATGGCTACACCTTC. It is translated as CASSLDSFNYGYTF.

The rearrangement links TRBV20-1 to TRBJ2-7, with TRBD1 matching 7 bases. Germline V CDR1 and CDR2: DFQATT, SNEGSKA (reference sequence). CDR3 size: 12 residues. V was pared by 3 bases and J by 3 bases, with 2 bases of the junction left unmatched. In DNA, the CDR3 is TGCAGTGCTAGGAGACAGGGCTACGAGCAGTACTTC. This codes for CSARRQGYEQYF.

The V and J genes are TRBV5-1 and TRBJ1-1, with 7 nucleotides matching TRBD1. Germline V gene sequence: CDR1 SGHRS, CDR2 YFSETQ. The CDR3 covers 14 residues. V was clipped by 4 bases and J by 6 bases; unmatched bases: 9. CDR3 DNA: TGCGCCAGCAGCACCGACAGGGTGAGCGCTGAAGCTTTCTTT. It is translated as CASSTDRVSAEAFF.

The DNA for the CDR3 is TGTGCCAGCACCCAACCGGGGCAGCCCCAGCATTTT. Translation: CASTQPGQPQHF. The chain is built from TRBV6-5 and TRBJ1-5; no firm D call. Per germline, CDR1 MNHEY and CDR2 SVGAGI. Trimming pared 7 bases from V and 7 bases from J, leaving 11 bases between. The CDR3 contains 12 residues.

This clonotype was seen only once. The V gene is TRBV6-2 or TRBV6-3, the J gene TRBJ2-3, with D possibly being TRBD1 (6 bases). Germline CDR1 reads MNHEY; CDR2 reads SVGEGT. The CDR3 runs 14 residues. The V end was cut by 6 bases, the J end by 2 bases, with 12 bases between. The CDR3 nucleotides read TGTGCCAGCAGAAGGGGGTTACCCACAGATACGCAGTATTTT. It translates to CASRRGLPTDTQYF.

The chain uses TRBV7-9 and TRBJ2-2; unclear D gene. CDR1 SEHNR and CDR2 FQNEAQ come from the germline V gene (reference sequence). Trimming pared 5 bases from V and 6 bases from J, leaving 16 bases between. The CDR3 extends over 15 amino acids. CDR3 residues: CASSPGKHYAGELFF. Written as DNA, the CDR3 is TGTGCCAGCAGCCCCGGAAAGCACTACGCCGGGGAGCTGTTTTTT.

This clonotype is a singleton in its sample. The chain uses TRBV24-1 and TRBJ2-1; either TRBD1 or TRBD2 may supply D (6 bases each). Germline loops: CDR1 KGHDR, CDR2 SFDVKD. V was clipped by 6 bases and J by 0 bases, with 20 bases between them. This CDR3 region has 18 residues. The CDR3, as DNA: TGTGCCACCAGTTCCTCCGCCCGGGGGCAAAGCTCCTACAATGAGCAGTTCTTC. This translates into CATSSSARGQSSYNEQFF.

The J gene is TRBJ1-1, the V gene TRBV19; D is perhaps TRBD1 (6 bases). Trimming took 9 bases from V and 0 from J, leaving 11 bases between them. Per the germline V gene, CDR1 is LNHDA and CDR2 is SQIVND (reference sequence). This CDR3 comprises 13 residues. CDR3 in amino acids: CASQGRLNTEAFF. CDR3 nucleotide sequence: TGTGCCAGCCAGGGGAGATTGAACACTGAAGCTTTCTTT.

This clonotype came up a few times. The chain is built from TRBV3-1 and TRBJ2-5; D uncertain. The CDR3 extends over 13 amino acids. V was pared by 3 bases and J by 2 bases, with 7 bases between. Germline assignment: CDR1 LGHDT and CDR2 YNNKEL (reference sequence). As DNA, the CDR3 is TGTGCCAGCAGCCAGGCCGGTCAAGAGACCCAGTACTTC. Translated: CASSQAGQETQYF.

The rearrangement links TRBV6-2 or TRBV6-3 to TRBJ1-1, with D unclear. The germline V and J ends were trimmed by 6 bases and 5 bases, with 13 bases remaining between them. Germline-derived CDR1 and CDR2 are MNHEY and SVGEGT. The CDR3 sequence is 13 residues long. In DNA, the CDR3 is TGTGCCAGCAGGACCCAACCCCCAACTGAAGCTTTCTTT. Amino acids: CASRTQPPTEAFF.

The chain carries TRBV20-1 and TRBJ1-1; tentative D call: TRBD1 (5 bases). The CDR3 extends over 11 amino acids. Trimming took 6 bases from V and 9 from J, leaving 14 bases between them. Germline CDR1 is DFQATT and CDR2 is SNEGSKA (reference sequence). The CDR3 protein is CSAGGTDQAFF. The CDR3 DNA follows: TGCAGTGCAGGTGGGACGGATCAAGCTTTCTTT.

The V and J genes are TRBV27 and TRBJ1-2, with 8 nucleotides matching TRBD1. This CDR3 spans 15 amino acids. The V gene end was trimmed by 4 bases and the J gene end by 8 bases; junction bases not matched to a gene: 12. Germline loops: CDR1 MNHEY, CDR2 SMNVEV (reference sequence). The CDR3 DNA reads TGTGCCAGCAGTTCCTATCGACAGGGGAAGGAGGGCTACACCTTC. It specifies CASSSYRQGKEGYTF.

This chain joins TRBV10-3 and TRBJ2-6; D ambiguous. The V gene's germline CDR1 is ENHRY and CDR2 SYGVKD. The V and J ends lost 6 bases and 1 base respectively, with 7 bases between them. The CDR3 runs to 14 residues. The CDR3 loop reads CAIRDLSGANVLTF. CDR3 DNA: TGTGCCATCAGGGACCTTTCTGGGGCCAACGTCCTGACTTTC.

The V call is TRBV6-5, the J call TRBJ1-3; D remains ambiguous. Trimming stripped 6 bases from V and 0 bases from J, with 12 bases between. CDR1 MNHEY and CDR2 SVGAGI come from the germline V gene. CDR3 length: 15 residues. The CDR3 sequence is CASRKTRSSGNTIYF. The DNA of the CDR3 is TGTGCCAGCAGGAAGACACGAAGCTCTGGAAACACCATATATTTT.

This clonotype was seen once. The rearrangement joins TRBV29-1 to TRBJ1-5; 7 nucleotides agree with TRBD1. The CDR3 loop spans 13 amino acids. Germline loops: CDR1 SQVTM, CDR2 ANQGSEA. The V segment lost 4 bases and the J segment 1 base; nucleotides outside the gene matches: 1. The CDR3 bases are TGCAGCGTTGGGGGACAGAGCAATCAGCCCCAGCATTTT. It codes for CSVGGQSNQPQHF.

V and J are TRBV7-9 and TRBJ2-6; D unclear. Trimming took off 3 bases at V and 10 bases at J, with 4 bases between the two ends. The CDR3 runs 11 residues. Germline V lookup: CDR1 SEHNR, CDR2 FQNEAQ (reference sequence). The DNA of the CDR3 is TGTGCCAGCAGCTTCCGAAACGTCCTGACTTTC. It yields the protein CASSFRNVLTF. Complete variable domain (other parts from reference TRBV7-9 and TRBJ2-6): DTGVSQNPRHKITKRGQNVTFRCDPISEHNRLYWYRQTLGQGPEFLTYFQNEAQLEKSRLLSDRFSAERPKGSFSTLEIQRTEQGDSAMYLCASSFRNVLTFGAGSRLTVL.

V is TRBV6-6 and J is TRBJ2-7; perhaps TRBD1 as D (5 bases). Between the trimmed V and J ends, which lost 5 bases and 0 bases, there was a span of 11 bases. The CDR3 spans 14 residues. Germline loops: CDR1 MNHNY, CDR2 SVGAGI (reference sequence). CDR3 DNA sequence: TGTGCCAGCAGTAAGCTAACAGGCTCCTACGAGCAGTACTTC. Translation gives CASSKLTGSYEQYF.

The CDR3 protein is CASSLGGSGANVPTF. CDR3 DNA sequence: TGTGCCAGCAGCTTGGGGGGATCTGGGGCCAACGTCCCTACTTTC. The gene calls are TRBV7-9 and TRBJ2-6; perhaps TRBD2 as D (6 bases). From germline, CDR1 is SEHNR and CDR2 FQNEAQ (reference sequence). V was cut by 3 bases and J by 19 bases, with 25 bases left in between. This CDR3 is built from 15 residues.

The rearrangement uses TRBV30 and TRBJ2-7; the D gene is possibly TRBD2 (5 bases). Trimming pared 5 bases from V and 5 bases from J, leaving 25 bases between. The CDR3 totals 16 residues. Germline assignment: CDR1 GTSNPN and CDR2 SVGIG (reference sequence). The CDR3 region is CAWFYGGSAVRNEQYF. The CDR3 DNA sequence: TGTGCCTGGTTCTATGGAGGTAGCGCGGTCCGGAACGAGCAGTACTTC.